Listed here are 30 T cell receptor beta chains from one sample, sequenced in a study of technical replicates of blood from a handful of donors. Produced via immunoSEQ multiplex PCR; TCRdb's table is partial and in-frame only. Among 50,000 to 70,000 clones listed, around 93% were seen once. Material: PBMCs. Receptors originate from a human donor in good health. Some clones in this sample may be carry-over from other donors' samples.

The chain carries TRBV7-2 and TRBJ1-5; tentative D call: TRBD1 (5 bases). CDR3 length: 14 amino acids. Trimming stripped 5 bases from V and 1 base from J, with 9 bases between. Germline CDR1 and CDR2: SGHTA and FQGNSA. The CDR3 nucleotides are TGTGCCAGCAGCCCGGGACTGAGCAATCAGCCCCAGCATTTT. Its translation is CASSPGLSNQPQHF.

The J gene is TRBJ2-7, the V gene TRBV18; TRBD1 agrees at 7 bases. Per germline, CDR1 KGHSH and CDR2 LQKENI. The CDR3 runs 14 residues. J was trimmed by 2 bases and V by 3 bases; bases with no gene match: 4. The CDR3 coding sequence is TGTGCCAGCTCACCCCGACAGGGTACCTACGAGCAGTACTTC. As protein: CASSPRQGTYEQYF.

This clone was seen a few times. The CDR3 DNA reads TGTGCCAGCACCCCTTGGGCGGGAGGGCCCGCAGATACGCAGTATTTT. Its protein product is CASTPWAGGPADTQYF. The chain has TRBV11-3 and TRBJ2-3, with TRBD2 identical over 9 bases. Trimming removed 7 bases from V and 4 bases from J; junction bases left unmatched: 12. CDR1 is SGHNT, CDR2 YENEEA, per germline. The CDR3 is made up of 16 amino acids.

This chain uses TRBV19 with TRBJ2-1, with 9 bases identical to TRBD2. V lost 2 bases, J lost 5 bases, and 4 bases stayed unmatched. This CDR3 has 15 amino acids. Germline V CDR1 and CDR2: LNHDA, SQIVND (reference sequence). This CDR3 is CASSILLAGDNEQFF. The CDR3 coding sequence is TGTGCCAGTAGTATATTACTAGCGGGCGACAATGAGCAGTTCTTC.

The chain combines TRBV7-3 with TRBJ2-5; D is possibly TRBD2 (6 bases). CDR1 is SGHTA and CDR2 is FQGTGA in the germline V gene. The CDR3 contains 14 residues. The V end lost 0 bases, the J end lost 1 base, and 6 bases lay between the germline ends. The DNA of the CDR3 is TGTGCCAGCAGCTTAACGGGACTCCAAGAGACCCAGTACTTC. As protein: CASSLTGLQETQYF.

The gene calls are TRBV5-6 and TRBJ1-3, with D possibly TRBD1 on 6 matching bases. CDR1 and CDR2 (germline): SGHDT, YYEEEE. The length of the CDR3 is 18 residues. Trimming cost V 1 base and J 0 bases, with 17 bases left between them. The DNA for the CDR3 is TGTGCCAGCAGCTTGTGGGCAGGGGCATCCTTCTCTGGAAACACCATATATTTT. Its protein product is CASSLWAGASFSGNTIYF.

The V and J genes are TRBV19 and TRBJ1-4; TRBD1 aligns across 10 bases. Germline trimming cut 7 bases from V and 8 bases from J; bases unmatched to any gene: 10. The CDR3 runs to 15 residues. The germline gives CDR1 LNHDA, CDR2 SQIVND (reference sequence). Here the CDR3 reads CASTKLMGQGEKLFF. In DNA form, the CDR3 reads TGTGCCAGTACCAAGCTGATGGGACAGGGGGAAAAACTGTTTTTT. Based on the CDR3 plus reference TRBV19 and TRBJ1-4, the full variable domain is DGGITQSPKYLFRKEGQNVTLSCEQNLNHDAMYWYRQDPGQGLRLIYYSQIVNDFQKGDIAEGYSVSREKKESFPLTVTSAQKNPTAFYLCASTKLMGQGEKLFFGSGTQLSVL.

The chain couples TRBV7-8 to TRBJ2-7; D unresolved. The CDR3 spans 15 residues. V dropped 4 bases and J dropped 0 bases, with 13 bases sitting between them. Germline CDR1 is SGHVS and CDR2 is FQNEAQ. DNA of the CDR3: TGTGCCAGCAGCTCCTCAGGCACGACCTCCTACGAGCAGTACTTC. As protein: CASSSSGTTSYEQYF.

This chain links TRBV4-3 with TRBJ1-3, with 8 nucleotides matching TRBD1. Germline V lookup: CDR1 LGHNA, CDR2 YSLEER. V shed 0 bases, J shed 3 bases, and the junction held 10 bases outside the gene matches. There are 18 residues in the CDR3. CDR3 region: CASSQEFQGAGSGNTIYF. CDR3 nucleotides: TGCGCCAGCAGCCAAGAGTTCCAGGGGGCAGGTAGTGGAAACACCATATATTTT.

The V gene is TRBV14, the J gene TRBJ1-4; TRBD1 aligns across 8 bases. J was trimmed by 3 bases and V by 2 bases; bases with no gene match: 2. The V gene's germline CDR1 is SGHDN and CDR2 FVKESK. The CDR3 has 15 residues. CDR3 sequence (DNA): TGTGCCAGCAGCCAACCACAGGGGGCTAATGAAAAACTGTTTTTT. This codes for CASSQPQGANEKLFF.

The rearrangement joins TRBV4-2 to TRBJ2-7; TRBD2 is a possible D gene (5 bases). The length of the CDR3 is 15 residues. Germline assignment: CDR1 LGHNA and CDR2 YNFKEQ. Trimming removed 8 bases from V and 0 bases from J, with 17 bases in between. The CDR3 DNA reads as TGTGCCAGCGGTGGAGGACTCGGAAGCTCCTACGAGCAGTACTTC. Encoded protein: CASGGGLGSSYEQYF.

The V call is TRBV27, the J call TRBJ2-7; D perhaps matches TRBD1 (6 bases). The length of the CDR3 is 14 residues. V gave up 2 bases and J gave up 0 bases, with 8 bases separating them. Germline loops: CDR1 MNHEY, CDR2 SMNVEV (reference sequence). The CDR3 DNA reads as TGTGCCAGCAGTTTAACAGGGAGCTCCTACGAGCAGTACTTC. Translating gives CASSLTGSSYEQYF.

The table lists this clone with a count of one. J is TRBJ1-1 and V is TRBV9, with D perhaps TRBD1 (6 bases). The V and J ends lost 4 bases and 4 bases respectively, with 14 bases between them. The CDR3 is 14 residues long. Germline assignment: CDR1 SGDLS and CDR2 YYNGEE. The CDR3 bases are TGTGCCAGCAGCCGGAGGGGGGGGAGCACTGAAGCTTTCTTT. Translated: CASSRRGGSTEAFF.

This chain uses TRBV21-1 with TRBJ1-2; the table's D call TRBD1 went unverified against the DNA. TRBV21-1 is assigned pseudogene status. The CDR3 contains 17 residues. The CDR3 spells CASSPNNLQGGFDGYTF. The CDR3 bases are TGTGCCAGCAGCCCCAACAACCTTCAGGGTGGATTTGACGGCTACACCTTC.

This chain uses TRBV4-1 with TRBJ1-3; TRBD1 agrees at 7 bases. In germline, CDR1 is MGHRA, CDR2 YSYEKL. With V trimmed by 0 bases and J by 2 bases, 4 bases remained unmatched. This CDR3 contains 16 residues. This chain's CDR3 is CASSQERRGTGNTIYF. The CDR3 DNA follows: TGCGCCAGCAGCCAAGAGCGCAGGGGGACTGGAAACACCATATATTTT.

The rearrangement joins TRBV6-1 to TRBJ2-7, with D hard to call. Germline V gene data show CDR1 as MNHNS and CDR2 as SASEGT. V gave up 7 bases and J gave up 2 bases, with 15 bases separating them. This CDR3 comprises 14 residues. CDR3 in DNA: TGTGCCAGCACGCCGACGACTTACGCCTACGAGCAGTACTTC. Residues: CASTPTTYAYEQYF.

The chain is built from TRBV6-5 and TRBJ2-1; 11 nucleotides agree with TRBD1. Trimming at V came to 3 bases and at J to 7 bases, leaving 8 bases not matched to a gene. The germline gives CDR1 MNHEY, CDR2 SVGAGI. CDR3 length: 16 residues. The CDR3: CASSYSGTGGWNEQFF. The CDR3 DNA follows: TGTGCCAGCAGTTATTCCGGGACAGGGGGTTGGAATGAGCAGTTCTTC.

The rearrangement joins TRBV7-9 to TRBJ1-1; tentatively, D is TRBD1 (6 bases). CDR3 size: 14 residues. The germline V gene has CDR1 SEHNR and CDR2 FQNEAQ (reference sequence). V dropped 5 bases and J dropped 0 bases, with 10 bases sitting between them. The CDR3 DNA sequence: TGTGCCAGCAGCCGGGACACCATGAACACTGAAGCTTTCTTT. It encodes CASSRDTMNTEAFF.

V usage is TRBV19 and J usage is TRBJ1-1; 9 bases agree with TRBD1. The CDR3 sequence is 13 residues long. Germline CDR1 is LNHDA and CDR2 is SQIVND (reference sequence). Losses at the gene ends were 5 bases for V and 8 bases for J; bases not matched to a gene: 6. In DNA, the CDR3 is TGTGCCAGTAGTCCCGGGACAGGGCTCGAAGCTTTCTTT. Translated: CASSPGTGLEAFF.

The chain carries TRBV30 and TRBJ1-6; 9 bases map to TRBD1. The V segment lost 1 base and the J segment 7 bases; nucleotides outside the gene matches: 2. This CDR3 is built from 14 residues. CDR1 and CDR2 from the germline V gene are GTSNPN and SVGIG (reference sequence). The CDR3 is CAWSDRGLNSPLHF. DNA for the CDR3: TGTGCCTGGAGTGACAGGGGGCTCAATTCACCCCTCCACTTT. The entire variable domain, with the rest obtained from reference TRBV30 and TRBJ1-6, is as follows: SQTIHQWPATLVQPVGSPLSLECTVEGTSNPNLYWYRQAAGRGLQLLFYSVGIGQISSEVPQNLSASRPQDRQFILSSKKLLLSDSGFYLCAWSDRGLNSPLHFGNGTRLTVT.

The genes are TRBV2 and TRBJ1-5; D gene unclear. CDR1 and CDR2 (germline): SNHLY, FYNNEI. Trimming removed 6 bases from V and 7 bases from J, with 22 bases in between. There are 16 residues in the CDR3. The CDR3 DNA sequence: TGTGCCAGCAGGGAGTATCCCTATCGACTAGGGCAGCCCCAGCATTTT. This encodes CASREYPYRLGQPQHF.

The chain links TRBV7-6 to TRBJ2-3; TRBD2 matches 7 bases. The CDR3 sequence is 17 residues long. CDR1 is SGHVS and CDR2 is FNYEAQ in the germline V gene. J was trimmed by 4 bases and V by 5 bases; bases with no gene match: 15. The DNA for the CDR3 is TGTGCCAGCAGCCTCCGGGGAAGCGGGGTCGGTGCAGATACGCAGTATTTT. The encoded protein is CASSLRGSGVGADTQYF.

The chain is built from TRBV6-4 and TRBJ2-1, with D possibly being TRBD1 (5 bases). CDR3 length: 15 residues. Between the trimmed V and J ends, which lost 0 bases and 9 bases, there was a span of 15 bases. Germline V lookup: CDR1 MRHNA, CDR2 SNTAGT. This CDR3 reads CASSDSYRLQSEQFF. The CDR3 coding sequence is TGTGCCAGCAGTGACTCTTACAGGCTGCAGTCTGAGCAGTTCTTC.

V is TRBV23-1 and J is TRBJ1-6; D call uncertain. TRBV23-1 is annotated as an ORF whose role is uncertain. This CDR3 spans 15 amino acids. V lost 6 bases and J 0 bases, leaving 9 bases between the germline ends. CDR3 bases: TGCGCCAGCAGGTGCATCAGCTCCTATAATTCACCCCTCCACTTT. Translated, it gives CASRCISSYNSPLHF.

This clone was found a few times. This sequence joins TRBV7-6 and TRBJ1-2, with TRBD1 as a possible D gene (5 bases). In germline, CDR1 is SGHVS, CDR2 FNYEAQ. Between the trimmed V and J ends, which lost 5 bases and 8 bases, there was a span of 15 bases. The CDR3 loop spans 13 amino acids. DNA of the CDR3: TGTGCCAGCAGCCCGACAGTGGCTGGGGGCTACACCTTC. This encodes CASSPTVAGGYTF.

The J gene is TRBJ2-1, the V gene TRBV4-1, with D perhaps matching TRBD2 (7 bases). From germline, CDR1 is MGHRA and CDR2 YSYEKL. The CDR3 runs 19 residues. V shed 0 bases and J shed 4 bases, with 22 bases lying between them. The CDR3, as DNA: TGCGCCAGCAGCCAAGATGACCTGGGGGGGCTCCCCTATTACAATGAGCAGTTCTTC. Its translation is CASSQDDLGGLPYYNEQFF.

The J gene is TRBJ2-7, the V gene TRBV5-1; 9 bases are shared with TRBD2. This CDR3 has 12 residues. The trim removed 6 bases at V and 7 bases at J, leaving 5 bases unmatched. Germline assignment: CDR1 SGHRS and CDR2 YFSETQ. The CDR3 reads CASTAGGKEQYF. The CDR3 DNA follows: TGCGCCAGCACGGCGGGAGGGAAGGAGCAGTACTTC.

The gene calls are TRBV19 and TRBJ2-7, with 7 bases fitting TRBD1. The germline gives CDR1 LNHDA, CDR2 SQIVND (reference sequence). V was clipped by 5 bases and J by 3 bases; unmatched bases: 10. The CDR3 runs 15 residues. This CDR3 reads CASSQTGRSNYEQYF. CDR3 in DNA: TGTGCCAGTAGTCAGACAGGGCGGTCGAACTACGAGCAGTACTTC.

This chain links TRBV6-5 with TRBJ1-5, with D hard to call. The CDR3 contains 13 residues. Per germline, CDR1 MNHEY and CDR2 SVGAGI. V was pared by 8 bases and J by 0 bases, with 8 bases between. CDR3 DNA: TGTGCCAGCCGGTTCAATAGCAATCAGCCCCAGCATTTT. Its translation is CASRFNSNQPQHF.

The chain carries TRBV5-4 and TRBJ1-1; 7 positions match TRBD1. With V trimmed by 1 base and J by 5 bases, 5 bases remained unmatched. The CDR3 runs to 14 residues. CDR1 and CDR2 (germline): SGHNT, YYREEE (reference sequence). CDR3 in amino acids: CASSLNRGHTEAFF. The CDR3, as DNA: TGTGCCAGCAGCTTGAACAGGGGACATACTGAAGCTTTCTTT.